This T cell receptor (beta chain) was obtained from a study of cytomegalovirus exposure and HLA in healthy donors. Study-wide background: Genetic ancestry analysis placed over 75% of the 300 to 500 donors that were genotyped in the Caucasian-associated cluster. Points from the study as a whole: Rare TCR sequences predominated, though certain public TCRs were found in many donors.

It was with 60 Vbeta and 13 Jbeta primers that the PCR ran. Using immunoSEQ multiplex PCR, the repertoire was profiled, and TCRdb retains in-frame clones only, with some absent. The table has under 100,000 clones, 78% seen once; the top ten hold less than 6.5%. Germline CDR1 SEHNR, CDR2 FQNEAQ (reference sequence). The CDR3 has 13 amino acids. V was shortened by 5 bases and J by 6 bases, with 13 bases between the two germline ends. As to this clone: Antigen specificity is unknown.

This sequence was found in a man aged 18 to 29 in good health and CMV-seropositive. This chain uses TRBV7-9 with TRBJ2-5; TRBD2 might be the D (7 bases). The sequencing input was PBMCs. CDR3 bases: TGTGCCAGCAGCCCGGGGGGCGGCAAGACCCAGTACTTC. Amino acid sequence: CASSPGGGKTQYF.